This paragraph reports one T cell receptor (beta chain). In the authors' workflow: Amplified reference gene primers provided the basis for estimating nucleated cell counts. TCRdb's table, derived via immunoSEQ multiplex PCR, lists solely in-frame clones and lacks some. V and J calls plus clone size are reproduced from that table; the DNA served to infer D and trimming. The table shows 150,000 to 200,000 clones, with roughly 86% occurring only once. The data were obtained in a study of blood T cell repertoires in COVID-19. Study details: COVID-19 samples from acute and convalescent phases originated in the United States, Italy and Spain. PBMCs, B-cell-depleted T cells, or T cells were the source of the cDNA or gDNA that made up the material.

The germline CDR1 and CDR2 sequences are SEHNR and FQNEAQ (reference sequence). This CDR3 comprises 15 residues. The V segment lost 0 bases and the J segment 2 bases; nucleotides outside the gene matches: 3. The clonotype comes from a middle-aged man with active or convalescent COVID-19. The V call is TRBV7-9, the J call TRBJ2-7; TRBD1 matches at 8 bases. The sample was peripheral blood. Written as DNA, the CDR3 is TGTGCCAGCAGCTTAGCGCGGACAGGGCCCTACGAGCAGTACTTC. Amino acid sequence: CASSLARTGPYEQYF.